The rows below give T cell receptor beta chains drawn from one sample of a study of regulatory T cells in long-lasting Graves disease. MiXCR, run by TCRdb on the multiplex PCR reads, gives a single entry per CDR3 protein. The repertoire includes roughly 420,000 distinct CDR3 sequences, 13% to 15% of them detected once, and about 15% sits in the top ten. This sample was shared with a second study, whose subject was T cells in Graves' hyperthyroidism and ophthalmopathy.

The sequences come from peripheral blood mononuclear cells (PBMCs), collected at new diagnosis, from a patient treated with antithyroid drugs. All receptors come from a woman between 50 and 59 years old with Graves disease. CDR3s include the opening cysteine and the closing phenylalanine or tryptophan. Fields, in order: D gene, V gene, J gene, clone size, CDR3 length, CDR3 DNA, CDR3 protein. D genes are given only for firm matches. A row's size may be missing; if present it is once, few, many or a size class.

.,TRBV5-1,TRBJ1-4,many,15,TGCGCCAGCAGCATTACAGGGTTCGCTAATGAAAAACTGTTTTTT,CASSITGFANEKLFF
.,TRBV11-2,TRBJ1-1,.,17,TGTGCCAGCACCCCCGCGGGGCGCTTCTACCCGAACACTGAAGCTTTCTTT,CASTPAGRFYPNTEAFF
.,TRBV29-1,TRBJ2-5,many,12,TGCAGCGTTGGAGGGGGGCAAGAGACCCAGTACTTC,CSVGGGQETQYF
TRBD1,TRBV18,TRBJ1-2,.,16,TGTGCCAGCTCACCCCCATCGACAGGGGGGAACTATGGCTACACCTTC,CASSPPSTGGNYGYTF
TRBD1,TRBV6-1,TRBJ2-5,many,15,TGTGCCAGCAGAGACCCAGGACAGGGGGTTGAGACCCAGTACTTC,CASRDPGQGVETQYF
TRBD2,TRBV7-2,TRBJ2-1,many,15,TGTGCCAGCAGCTTAGTTTCCACTAGCGGAAATGAGCAGTTCTTC,CASSLVSTSGNEQFF
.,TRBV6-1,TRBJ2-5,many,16,TGTGCCAGCAGTGAAGTAGGGGTCAATCTCCAAGAGACCCAGTACTTC,CASSEVGVNLQETQYF
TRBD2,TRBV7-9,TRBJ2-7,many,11,TGTGCCACCGCTGAGCGGGGATGGGAGTACTTC,CATAERGWEYF
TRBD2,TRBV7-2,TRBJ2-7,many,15,TGTGCCAGCAGCTTAGGAGCGGGAGCCCGGTACGAGCAGTACTTC,CASSLGAGARYEQYF
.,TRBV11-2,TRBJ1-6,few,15,TGTGCCAGCAGCCCATCCGGACAAGCCTATTCACCCCTCCACTTT,CASSPSGQAYSPLHF